The clone carrying this TCR beta chain showed up many times. Its antigen is not known. V shed 5 bases and J shed 6 bases, with 23 bases lying between them. Germline assignment: CDR1 SEHNR and CDR2 FQNEAQ (reference sequence). The length of the CDR3 is 16 residues. The data are from a study of regulatory T cells in long-lasting Graves disease. Regarding the study as a whole: Persistent disease preferred TRBV28, TRBJ1-2 and TRBJ2-5; new disease, TRBV20-1 and TRBJ2-1. New patients shared fewer public clonotypes (around 980) than persistent patients did (about 2,700).

Researchers made TCR beta libraries by using iRepertoire HTBI primers and running Arm-PCR on CDR3 regions. Via MiXCR, TCRdb re-called the multiplex PCR reads, giving one row per CDR3 protein. The sample yields roughly 420,000 distinct CDR3 sequences, 14% seen once. The time point denotes: newly diagnosed GD, antithyroid drugs for less than 3 months. Construction of the TCR library relied on RNA isolated from PBMCs. The data were also submitted as part of a second study, on T cells in Graves' hyperthyroidism and ophthalmopathy.

The TCR was taken from a woman between 50 and 59 years old with Graves disease. The sample here was peripheral blood mononuclear cells (PBMCs), taken at new diagnosis, from a patient treated with antithyroid drugs. This chain links TRBV7-9 with TRBJ2-7, with a weak D call TRBD2 (7 bases). The CDR3 nucleotides are TGTGCCAGCAGCCCTCGGGGGCCGCGGGAGCCCCTCGAGCAGTACTTC. It encodes CASSPRGPREPLEQYF.